A single T cell receptor (beta chain) is shown here with its context. This CDR3 is built from 13 residues. The V end lost 7 bases, the J end lost 4 bases, and 11 bases lay between the germline ends. The data were taken from a study of blood T cell repertoires in COVID-19. Looking at the study overall: The United States, Italy and Spain provided the acute and convalescent COVID-19 samples. PBMCs, B-cell-depleted T cells, or T cells were the source of the cDNA or gDNA that made up the material.

Authors' processing steps: Using reference gene primer amplification, nucleated cell counts were estimated. This table comes from immunoSEQ multiplex PCR, and its TCRdb copy is limited to in-frame clones, with some not included. From that table come the V and J calls and clone size; the DNA was used to work out D and trimming. The repertoire has some 200,000 clones, about nine tenths of them found once; the top ten carry roughly 4.1%. The specimen sequenced was peripheral blood. This chain links TRBV12-3 or TRBV12-4 with TRBJ1-5; D might be TRBD1 (5 bases). The TCR was taken from a man aged 45-65 years with acute or convalescent COVID-19. The CDR3 DNA follows: TGTGCCAGCAAAACCCCAGGGAATCAGCCCCAGCATTTT. Its translation: CASKTPGNQPQHF.